The 27 T cell receptor beta chains listed next were all sequenced from one sample in a study of T cell responses to AZD1222 COVID-19 vaccine. TCRdb keeps only in-frame clones here, not all; method: immunoSEQ multiplex PCR. The sample lists approximately 190,000 clones; around 94% were seen once. The sample was peripheral blood, taken 28 days after the second dose of the MenACWY control vaccine. Receptors were obtained from an adult who received the MenACWY meningococcal vaccine as a control.

The chain carries TRBV7-3 and TRBJ1-6; D might be TRBD1 (5 bases). This CDR3 has 13 amino acids. Germline loops: CDR1 SGHTA, CDR2 FQGTGA. Trimming shortened V by 5 bases and J by 10 bases, and 12 bases separated the two germline ends. The CDR3 here is CASSQHGGSPLHF. The CDR3 coding sequence is TGTGCCAGCAGCCAACACGGGGGGTCACCCCTCCACTTT.

The V gene is TRBV29-1, the J gene TRBJ1-5; maybe TRBD1 (5 bases). CDR1 and CDR2 (germline): SQVTM, ANQGSEA. V was cut by 4 bases and J by 3 bases, with 13 bases left in between. The CDR3 totals 14 residues. The CDR3 loop is CSVGRDGTNQPQHF. The CDR3 nucleotides are TGCAGCGTTGGCCGGGACGGGACCAATCAGCCCCAGCATTTT.

The chain uses TRBV2 and TRBJ2-7; possible D gene TRBD1, 6 bases. Germline lookup yields CDR1 SNHLY and CDR2 FYNNEI. There are 14 residues in the CDR3. Trimming removed 8 bases at V and 1 base at J, with 15 bases between. CDR3 in amino acids: CASSRGRGSYEQYF. The CDR3 nucleotides read TGTGCCAGCTCCAGGGGCAGGGGTTCCTACGAGCAGTACTTC.

The rearrangement joins TRBV7-9 to TRBJ1-2, with a weak D call TRBD1 (5 bases). Trimming removed 1 base from V and 4 bases from J, with 19 bases in between. CDR1 is SEHNR and CDR2 is FQNEAQ in the germline V gene (reference sequence). The CDR3 length is 17 residues. The CDR3 sequence is CASSLDNRGAWTYGYTF. The CDR3 DNA reads TGTGCCAGCAGCTTAGACAACCGAGGGGCGTGGACCTATGGCTACACCTTC.

The chain links TRBV5-6 to TRBJ1-2, with no clear D. This CDR3 has 13 amino acids. Germline CDR1 and CDR2: SGHDT and YYEEEE. V dropped 0 bases and J dropped 6 bases, with 9 bases sitting between them. CDR3 loop: CASSLGRPNGYTF. CDR3 sequence (DNA): TGTGCCAGCAGCTTGGGCAGGCCCAATGGCTACACCTTC.

This clone was seen a single time. The rearrangement joins TRBV11-2 to TRBJ1-2; D ambiguous. Trimming took 0 bases from V and 4 from J, leaving 6 bases between them. The CDR3 extends over 13 amino acids. Germline V gene data show CDR1 as SGHAT and CDR2 as FQNNGV. CDR3 sequence (DNA): TGTGCCAGCAGCTTAGATCAGTCCTATGGCTACACCTTC. The encoded protein is CASSLDQSYGYTF.

The chain carries TRBV7-2 and TRBJ1-1; no clear D. The CDR3 extends over 16 amino acids. Trimming shortened V by 1 base and J by 1 base, and 13 bases separated the two germline ends. From germline, CDR1 is SGHTA and CDR2 FQGNSA. CDR3 sequence: CASSLVPPGKNTEAFF. DNA for the CDR3: TGTGCCAGCAGCTTAGTTCCCCCCGGGAAGAACACTGAAGCTTTCTTT.

On this clone: An end of the junction does not agree with germline; a read error may underlie this. The rearrangement uses TRBV30 and TRBJ1-1, with 9 positions matching TRBD1. CDR3 length: 11 residues. Germline V gene lookup returns CDR1 GTSNPN and CDR2 SVGIG (reference sequence). The CDR3 here is CAWSFRDRATF. In DNA form, the CDR3 reads TGTGCCTGGAGTTTCCGGGACAGGGCAACTTTT.

The V and J genes are TRBV19 and TRBJ1-4; D is uncertain. This CDR3 region has 14 residues. Germline values: CDR1 LNHDA, CDR2 SQIVND (reference sequence). V was cut by 4 bases and J by 4 bases, with 10 bases left in between. The CDR3 sequence: CASSTQSGNEKLFF. The DNA of the CDR3 is TGTGCCAGTAGTACTCAAAGTGGTAATGAAAAACTGTTTTTT.

The V and J genes are TRBV7-6 and TRBJ1-2; D is possibly TRBD1 (6 bases). Germline V gene sequence: CDR1 SGHVS, CDR2 FNYEAQ. The CDR3 covers 14 residues. Trimming pared 1 base from V and 2 bases from J, leaving 8 bases between. Written as DNA, the CDR3 is TGTGCCAGCAGCTTAGTTGACAGGAACTATGGCTACACCTTC. Protein: CASSLVDRNYGYTF.

The gene calls are TRBV7-9 and TRBJ1-1; the D is unclear. Deletions cut 1 base from V and 3 bases from J, with 3 bases between. Germline CDR1 reads SEHNR; CDR2 reads FQNEAQ (reference sequence). The CDR3 runs to 12 residues. The CDR3 region has the DNA TGTGCCAGCAGCTTAGTCGACACTGAAGCTTTCTTT. The encoded protein is CASSLVDTEAFF.

In this sample, this clone turned up once. The chain recombines TRBV2 with TRBJ2-5, with 8 bases that match TRBD1. V gave up 8 bases and J gave up 4 bases; unmatched junction bases: 15. The CDR3 is 16 amino acids. CDR1 and CDR2 from the germline V gene are SNHLY and FYNNEI. The CDR3 loop is CASDPRQGTWTETQYF. DNA for the CDR3: TGTGCCAGCGATCCGAGACAGGGGACGTGGACAGAGACCCAGTACTTC.

The CDR3 loop is CASSIKRERGYEQYF. The CDR3 region has the DNA TGTGCCAGTAGTATAAAGCGGGAGAGGGGGTACGAGCAGTACTTC. V and J are TRBV19 and TRBJ2-7, with 8 bases identical to TRBD2. The ends lost 2 bases at V and 4 bases at J; junction bases unmatched: 7. The CDR3 spans 15 residues. Germline-derived CDR1 and CDR2 are LNHDA and SQIVND (reference sequence).

The rearrangement uses TRBV19 and TRBJ1-5; no firm D call. With 10 bases removed from V and 0 bases from J, the gap between germline ends came to 22 bases. This CDR3 is built from 17 residues. Germline V gene sequence: CDR1 LNHDA, CDR2 SQIVND (reference sequence). This chain's CDR3 is CATTIGQTWDSNQPQHF. For the CDR3, the DNA is TGTGCCACCACGATTGGGCAGACCTGGGATAGCAATCAGCCCCAGCATTTT.

J is TRBJ2-1 and V is TRBV24-1; D may correspond to TRBD1 or TRBD2 (6 bases each). The CDR3 consists of 16 residues. Per germline, CDR1 KGHDR and CDR2 SFDVKD. Trimming removed 0 bases at V and 8 bases at J, with 16 bases between. CDR3 protein: CATSDLPGGDGYEQFF. In nucleotides, the CDR3 is TGTGCCACCAGTGATTTGCCCGGGGGCGATGGTTATGAGCAGTTCTTC.

CDR3: CASRGKAVSTEAFF. The CDR3 DNA reads TGTGCCAGCAGGGGCAAGGCTGTGAGCACTGAAGCTTTCTTT. This chain uses TRBV19 with TRBJ1-1; a possible D gene is TRBD1 (6 bases). Germline V gene sequence: CDR1 LNHDA, CDR2 SQIVND (reference sequence). The CDR3 spans 14 residues. The V end lost 9 bases, the J end lost 4 bases, and 18 bases lay between the germline ends.

The gene calls are TRBV27 and TRBJ1-5; no firm D call. Germline V CDR1 and CDR2: MNHEY, SMNVEV (reference sequence). CDR3 length equals 12 residues. Deletions cut 5 bases from V and 7 bases from J, with 9 bases between. The CDR3 DNA reads TGTGCCAGCAGTCGAAGTGGGCAGCCCCAGCATTTT. This sequence encodes CASSRSGQPQHF.

In its sample, this clone was seen once. V and J are TRBV7-3 and TRBJ1-1; D call uncertain. The CDR3 has 14 residues. The V and J ends lost 2 bases and 2 bases respectively, with 9 bases between them. From germline, CDR1 is SGHTA and CDR2 FQGTGA. The CDR3 reads CASSLGSSNTEAFF. In nucleotides, the CDR3 is TGTGCCAGCAGCTTAGGGAGCTCAAACACTGAAGCTTTCTTT.

This sequence joins TRBV19 and TRBJ1-5, with TRBD1 identical over 10 bases. CDR1 and CDR2 (germline): LNHDA, SQIVND (reference sequence). The CDR3 totals 15 residues. Trimming removed 7 bases from V and 7 bases from J; junction bases left unmatched: 10. The CDR3 DNA sequence: TGTGCCAGTACCCTGACAGGGGGCGCGGGACAGCCCCAGCATTTT. It specifies CASTLTGGAGQPQHF. Complete variable domain (other parts from reference TRBV19 and TRBJ1-5): DGGITQSPKYLFRKEGQNVTLSCEQNLNHDAMYWYRQDPGQGLRLIYYSQIVNDFQKGDIAEGYSVSREKKESFPLTVTSAQKNPTAFYLCASTLTGGAGQPQHFGDGTRLSIL.

CDR3 sequence reads: CASRAGTNTEAFF. The CDR3 DNA sequence: TGTGCCAGCAGAGCGGGGACGAACACTGAAGCTTTCTTT. This chain links TRBV7-6 with TRBJ1-1; TRBD1 is a possible D gene (5 bases). Between the trimmed V and J ends, which lost 6 bases and 1 base, there was a span of 9 bases. The CDR3 is made up of 13 amino acids. In germline, CDR1 is SGHVS, CDR2 FNYEAQ.

This clone was observed once. The V gene is TRBV4-1, the J gene TRBJ1-5; D is unresolved. The CDR3 sequence is 15 residues long. V was trimmed by 1 base and J by 2 bases, leaving 9 bases between them. Germline CDR1 MGHRA, CDR2 YSYEKL. The chain's CDR3 is CASSQGRLGNQPQHF. CDR3 in DNA: TGCGCCAGCAGCCAAGGAAGATTGGGCAATCAGCCCCAGCATTTT.

The table lists this clone with a count of one. The chain employs TRBV28 and TRBJ1-1; D gene uncertain. The CDR3 length is 10 residues. Germline lookup yields CDR1 MDHEN and CDR2 SYDVKM. Trimming removed 3 bases at V and 10 bases at J, with 6 bases between. CDR3 amino acids: CASSFGVAFF. CDR3 coding DNA: TGTGCCAGCAGTTTTGGCGTAGCTTTCTTT.

V gene TRBV29-1 combines with J gene TRBJ1-2; perhaps TRBD1 as D (6 bases). The CDR3 sequence is 14 residues long. V shed 4 bases and J shed 5 bases, with 17 bases lying between them. Germline V gene sequence: CDR1 SQVTM, CDR2 ANQGSEA. CDR3 nucleotides: TGCAGCGTTGGAGCTCTTAGGGGGGAATATGGCTACACCTTC. It yields the protein CSVGALRGEYGYTF.

The V call is TRBV5-6, the J call TRBJ2-5; D unresolved. The V end lost 4 bases, the J end lost 5 bases, and 12 bases lay between the germline ends. Germline CDR1 SGHDT, CDR2 YYEEEE. The CDR3 extends over 13 amino acids. The chain's CDR3 is CASSPGRRETQYF. In DNA form, the CDR3 reads TGTGCCAGCAGCCCGGGCCGACGGGAGACCCAGTACTTC.

The chain employs TRBV11-2 and TRBJ1-4, with 7 bases lining up with TRBD1. The CDR3 covers 15 residues. CDR1 SGHAT and CDR2 FQNNGV come from the germline V gene. Germline trimming cut 6 bases from V and 5 bases from J; bases unmatched to any gene: 9. The CDR3 DNA reads as TGTGCCAGCAGTCAAACAGGGGTAGTGAATGAAAAACTGTTTTTT. Translation gives CASSQTGVVNEKLFF.

The gene calls are TRBV6-6 and TRBJ2-7; no firm D call. The V end lost 8 bases, the J end lost 3 bases, and 14 bases lay between the germline ends. CDR1 MNHNY and CDR2 SVGAGI come from the germline V gene (reference sequence). This CDR3 has 13 residues. The CDR3 nucleotides are TGTGCCAGCTCGGAAGAACACTACTACGAGCAGTACTTC. Its translation: CASSEEHYYEQYF.

The genes are TRBV19 and TRBJ2-3; 7 bases fit TRBD1. J gave up 7 bases and V 5 bases, and 6 bases lay outside the gene matches. CDR1 is LNHDA, CDR2 SQIVND, per germline (reference sequence). This CDR3 is 13 amino acids long. CDR3 DNA sequence: TGTGCCAGTAGTCTCCGGACAGGCTATACGCAGTATTTT. Translation gives CASSLRTGYTQYF.